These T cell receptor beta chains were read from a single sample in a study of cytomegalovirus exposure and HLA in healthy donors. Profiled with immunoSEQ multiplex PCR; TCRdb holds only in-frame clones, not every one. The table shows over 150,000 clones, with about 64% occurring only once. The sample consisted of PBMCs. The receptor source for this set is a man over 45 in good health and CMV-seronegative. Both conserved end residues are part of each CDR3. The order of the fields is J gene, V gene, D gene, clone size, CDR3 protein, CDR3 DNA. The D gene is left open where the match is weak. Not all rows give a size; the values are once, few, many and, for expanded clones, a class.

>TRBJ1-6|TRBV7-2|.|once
CAGSLLITGNSPLHF
TGTGCCGGCAGCTTACTAATAACAGGGAATTCACCCCTCCACTTT
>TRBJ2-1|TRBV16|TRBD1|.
CASSLRDRANEQFF
TGTGCCAGCAGCCTCCGGGACAGGGCCAATGAGCAGTTCTTC
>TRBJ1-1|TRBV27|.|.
CASRPGMNTEAFF
TGTGCCAGCAGGCCAGGGATGAACACTGAAGCTTTCTTT
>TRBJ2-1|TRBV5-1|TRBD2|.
CASSLASGGSYNEQFF
TGCGCCAGCAGCTTGGCCTCGGGGGGCTCCTACAATGAGCAGTTCTTC
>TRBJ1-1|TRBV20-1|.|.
CSARVGEAFF
TGCAGTGCTAGAGTCGGTGAAGCTTTCTTT
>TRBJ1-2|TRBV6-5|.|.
CASSSSDGNYGYTF
TGTGCCAGCAGTTCCTCAGACGGGAACTATGGCTACACCTTC
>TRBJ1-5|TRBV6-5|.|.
CASRQGIGNQPQHF
TGTGCCAGCAGACAGGGTATTGGCAATCAGCCCCAGCATTTT
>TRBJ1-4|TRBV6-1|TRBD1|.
CASRDRGLTNEKLFF
TGTGCCAGCAGAGACAGGGGACTGACTAATGAAAAACTGTTTTTT
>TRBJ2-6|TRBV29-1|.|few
CSVEDGAGANVLTF
TGCAGCGTTGAAGACGGAGCTGGGGCCAACGTCCTGACTTTC
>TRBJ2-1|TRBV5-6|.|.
CASSFRDFLNEQFF
TGTGCCAGCAGCTTCCGGGACTTCCTCAATGAGCAGTTCTTC
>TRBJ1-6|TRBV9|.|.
CASSLLDSRNSPLHF
TGTGCCAGCAGTCTCCTGGACAGTAGAAATTCACCCCTCCACTTT
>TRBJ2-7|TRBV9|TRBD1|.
CASSTRTGGYEQYF
TGTGCCAGCAGCACCCGGACAGGGGGGTACGAGCAGTACTTC
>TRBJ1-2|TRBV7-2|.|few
CASSLGNRADYGYTF
TGTGCCAGCAGCTTAGGGAACAGGGCGGACTATGGCTACACCTTC
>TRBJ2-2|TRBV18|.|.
CASSGGRTGELFF
TGTGCCAGCTCAGGGGGCCGAACCGGGGAGCTGTTTTTT
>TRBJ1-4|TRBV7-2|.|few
CASSLTLWEATNEKLFF
TGTGCCAGCAGCTTAACCCTCTGGGAGGCAACTAATGAAAAACTGTTTTTT
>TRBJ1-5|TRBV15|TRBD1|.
CATSRSGTGNQPQHF
TGTGCCACCAGCAGAAGTGGGACAGGGAATCAGCCCCAGCATTTT
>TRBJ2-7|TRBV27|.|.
CASSYDRSYEQYF
TGTGCCAGCAGTTACGACAGATCCTACGAGCAGTACTTC
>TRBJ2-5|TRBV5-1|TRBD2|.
CASSLGWRTSGEKETQYF
TGCGCCAGCAGCTTGGGGTGGAGGACTAGCGGGGAAAAGGAGACCCAGTACTTC
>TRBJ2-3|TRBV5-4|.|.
CASSSPRTDPSRTDTQYF
TGTGCCAGCAGCTCACCGAGGACAGACCCATCCCGCACAGATACGCAGTATTTT
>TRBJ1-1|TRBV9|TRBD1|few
CASSVGNPDRGWNTEAFF
TGTGCCAGCAGCGTAGGAAACCCTGACAGGGGGTGGAACACTGAAGCTTTCTTT
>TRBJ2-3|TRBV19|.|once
CASSVRRGGTDTQYF
TGTGCCAGTAGTGTAAGGCGGGGAGGCACAGATACGCAGTATTTT
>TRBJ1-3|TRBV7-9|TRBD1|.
CASSSTTGGRNTIYF
TGTGCCAGCAGCTCCACGACAGGGGGCAGAAACACCATATATTTT
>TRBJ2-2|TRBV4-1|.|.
CASSTRSGNTGELFF
TGCGCCAGCAGCACCAGGAGCGGAAACACCGGGGAGCTGTTTTTT
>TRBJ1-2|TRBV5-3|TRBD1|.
CARSLGDRAPGYTF
TGTGCCAGAAGCTTGGGGGACAGGGCCCCTGGCTACACCTTC
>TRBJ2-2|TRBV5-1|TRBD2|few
CASSSTSGGILNTGELFF
TGCGCCAGCAGCTCGACTAGCGGGGGGATCCTGAACACCGGGGAGCTGTTTTTT
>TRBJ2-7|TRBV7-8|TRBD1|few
CASSLVPLPGQGRYEQYF
TGTGCCAGCAGCTTAGTACCCCTACCGGGACAGGGGCGCTACGAGCAGTACTTC
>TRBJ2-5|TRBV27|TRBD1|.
CASRRQGVRKTQYF
TGTGCCAGCAGGCGACAGGGGGTGAGAAAGACCCAGTACTTC
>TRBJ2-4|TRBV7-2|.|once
CASSLGGGIKNIQYF
TGTGCCAGCAGCTTAGGAGGGGGAATAAAAAACATTCAGTACTTC
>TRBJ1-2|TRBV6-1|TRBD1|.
CASSPRTGGGGYTF
TGTGCCAGCAGTCCCCGGACAGGAGGGGGTGGCTACACCTTC
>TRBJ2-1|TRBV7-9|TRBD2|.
CASSSWTSGLNNEQFF
TGTGCCAGCAGCTCCTGGACTAGCGGGTTAAACAATGAGCAGTTCTTC
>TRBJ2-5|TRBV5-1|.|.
CASSIQETQYF
TGCGCCAGCAGCATACAAGAGACCCAGTACTTC
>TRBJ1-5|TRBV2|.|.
CASKGQLNQPQHF
TGTGCCAGCAAAGGACAGTTAAATCAGCCCCAGCATTTT
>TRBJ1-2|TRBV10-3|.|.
CAISEILGGYTF
TGTGCCATCAGTGAAATTTTGGGCGGCTACACCTTC
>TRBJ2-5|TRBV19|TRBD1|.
CATRYAGTGGKETQYF
TGTGCCACCCGATATGCCGGGACAGGGGGTAAAGAGACCCAGTACTTC
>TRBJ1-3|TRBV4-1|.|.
CASSFVIRELNTIYF
TGCGCCAGCAGTTTTGTGATCCGGGAATTAAACACCATATATTTT
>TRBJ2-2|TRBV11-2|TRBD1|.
CASSVNSQGANTGELFF
TGTGCCAGCAGCGTGAACTCACAGGGGGCGAACACCGGGGAGCTGTTTTTT
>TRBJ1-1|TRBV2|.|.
CASRDRLNTEAFF
TGTGCCAGCAGGGACAGATTGAACACTGAAGCTTTCTTT
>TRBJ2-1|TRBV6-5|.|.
CASSSNRSPEQFF
TGTGCCAGCAGTAGCAACAGGTCCCCGGAGCAGTTCTTC
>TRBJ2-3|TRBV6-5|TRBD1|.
CASSYDRAPLWHTQYF
TGTGCCAGCAGTTACGACAGGGCTCCCCTGTGGCATACGCAGTATTTT
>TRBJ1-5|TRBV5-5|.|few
CASSLLGAQPQHF
TGTGCCAGCAGCTTGCTGGGGGCCCAGCCCCAGCATTTT
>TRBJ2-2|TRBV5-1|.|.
CASSFDGQGTGELFF
TGCGCCAGCAGCTTTGACGGCCAGGGTACCGGGGAGCTGTTTTTT
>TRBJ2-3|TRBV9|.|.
CASSVAVVADTQYF
TGTGCCAGCAGCGTAGCGGTGGTGGCAGATACGCAGTATTTT
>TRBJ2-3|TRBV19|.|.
CASSNGWGRLDTQYF
TGTGCCAGTAGCAACGGATGGGGGCGGTTAGATACGCAGTATTTT
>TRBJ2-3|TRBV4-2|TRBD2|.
CASSPFPDGGVADTQYF
TGTGCCAGCAGCCCCTTTCCTGACGGGGGGGTTGCAGATACGCAGTATTTT
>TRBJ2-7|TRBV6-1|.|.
CASSETSGTYEQYF
TGTGCCAGCAGTGAAACTTCCGGGACCTACGAGCAGTACTTC
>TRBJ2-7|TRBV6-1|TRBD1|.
CASNPTGGYDEQYF
TGTGCCAGCAACCCGACAGGGGGCTACGACGAGCAGTACTTC